These T cell receptor beta chains were read from a single sample in a study of preoperative IRX-2 immunotherapy in early breast cancer. The method was immunoSEQ multiplex PCR; TCRdb's version includes in-frame clones alone and lacks a portion of them. The sample has some 29,000 clones, 90% seen once. This sample was obtained from a patient treated with IRX-2 immunotherapy. The source is a human donor with breast cancer. Both conserved end residues are part of each CDR3. Each record gives: J gene, clone size, D gene, V gene, CDR3 DNA, CDR3 protein. The D gene is left open where the match is weak. Part of the rows lack a size; the others show once, few, many or a class for expanded clones.

TRBJ2-5	few	NA	TRBV19	TGTGCCAGTAGTATCCAAGGACTGGGTCAAGAGACCCAGTACTTC	CASSIQGLGQETQYF
TRBJ1-2	NA	TRBD1	TRBV5-4	TGTGCCAGCAGCTCAACGACAGGGAGGAACTATGGCTACACCTTC	CASSSTTGRNYGYTF
TRBJ1-2	NA	NA	TRBV2	TGTGCCAGCAGTGAAGTGAGACAGGTAGTGCATGGCTACACCTTC	CASSEVRQVVHGYTF
TRBJ2-5	NA	NA	TRBV9	TGTGCCAGCAGCGTAGGTACAGCCCAAGAGACCCAGTACTTC	CASSVGTAQETQYF
TRBJ2-7	NA	TRBD2	TRBV5-6	TGTGCCAGCAAGTTAGCGGGATACGAGCAGTACTTC	CASKLAGYEQYF
TRBJ2-5	NA	NA	TRBV18	TGTGCCAGCTCACCACCGGAACAGTCCCAAGAGACCCAGTACTTC	CASSPPEQSQETQYF
TRBJ1-1	few	NA	TRBV18	TGTGCCAGCTCACCACTCGGTGGCACTGAAGCTTTCTTT	CASSPLGGTEAFF
TRBJ1-1	NA	NA	TRBV7-2	TGTGCCAGCAGGTTACAGGGGAACACTGAAGCTTTCTTT	CASRLQGNTEAFF
TRBJ1-4	NA	TRBD1	TRBV7-9	TGTGCCAGCAGCCAGGGACAGGCCGCAACTAATGAAAAACTGTTTTTT	CASSQGQAATNEKLFF
TRBJ1-3	NA	NA	TRBV2	TGTGCCAGCAGTGGCTTTCCCGATCAGGTGCTCTCTGGAAACACCATATATTTT	CASSGFPDQVLSGNTIYF
TRBJ1-1	few	TRBD1	TRBV10-3	TGTGCCATCAGGGGACAGGGTAGGGAAGTTCAAGCTTTCTTT	CAIRGQGREVQAFF
TRBJ2-2	NA	TRBD1	TRBV12-5	TGTGCTAGTGGTTTCGGGGGACAGGGGTGGAACACCGGGGAGCTGTTTTTT	CASGFGGQGWNTGELFF
TRBJ2-3	NA	NA	TRBV7-2	TGTGCCAGCAGCTTAGGGCTTTCTACGCAGTATTTT	CASSLGLSTQYF
TRBJ1-6	NA	NA	TRBV6-6	TGTGCCAGCATTATGGGAGGTAATTCACCCCTCCACTTT	CASIMGGNSPLHF
TRBJ2-5	NA	NA	TRBV28	TGTGCCAGCAGTGCAGCGAGGGAGACCCAGTACTTC	CASSAARETQYF
TRBJ1-3	few	NA	TRBV28	TGTGCCAGCACAGGCCTTCAGGGACTCTTTTACTCTGGAAACACCATATATTTT	CASTGLQGLFYSGNTIYF
TRBJ2-7	NA	NA	TRBV7-9	TGTGCCAGCAGCCTCTCCAGATCCTACTACGAGCAGTACTTC	CASSLSRSYYEQYF
TRBJ1-2	few	NA	TRBV7-9	TGTGCCAGCAGCCCGCAGGTTTTGTCGGGCTACACCTTC	CASSPQVLSGYTF
TRBJ2-7	NA	TRBD1	TRBV7-2	TGTGCCAGCAGCCCTGGGACAGGTTCCTACGAGCAGTACTTC	CASSPGTGSYEQYF
TRBJ2-5	once	TRBD2	TRBV27	TGTGCCAGCAGGCTAGCGGGAGGGCCGGAGGAGACCCAGTACTTC	CASRLAGGPEETQYF
TRBJ2-5	NA	TRBD1	TRBV2	TGTGCCAGCAGTCTGGCAGGGGGCGCAGGAGAGACCCAGTACTTC	CASSLAGGAGETQYF
TRBJ1-2	NA	NA	TRBV19	TGTGCCAGTAGTATAGGTGGGGGCCTGTATGGCTACACCTTC	CASSIGGGLYGYTF
TRBJ1-1	NA	NA	TRBV15	TGTGCCACCAGCAGAGATCGGACGGGGCCTGAAGCTTTCTTT	CATSRDRTGPEAFF
TRBJ2-1	NA	NA	TRBV7-9	TGTGCCAGCAATGCGGGGTTAATTGACAATGAGCAGTTCTTC	CASNAGLIDNEQFF
TRBJ2-7	NA	TRBD2	TRBV19	TGTGCCACAGAGCTAGGGGAGGGGCCACGAGGCGAGCAGTACTTC	CATELGEGPRGEQYF
TRBJ1-4	NA	NA	TRBV29-1	TGCAGCGCTACGTCCAGGGGCGGGGGTGAAAAACTGTTTTTT	CSATSRGGGEKLFF
TRBJ1-2	NA	TRBD1	TRBV20-1	TGCAGTGCGACAGGGGTTGAAGGCTACACCTTC	CSATGVEGYTF
TRBJ2-5	NA	TRBD2	TRBV6-6	TGTGCCAGCAGTACGACTAGCGGAAAAGAGACCCAGTACTTC	CASSTTSGKETQYF
TRBJ1-5	NA	NA	TRBV28	TGTGCCAGCAGCCTCAGCGGGTCTTATAGCAATCAGCCCCAGCATTTT	CASSLSGSYSNQPQHF
TRBJ1-2	NA	NA	TRBV29-1	TGCAGCGTTGATTACAGGGTGGACTATGGCTACACCTTC	CSVDYRVDYGYTF
TRBJ1-1	NA	TRBD1	TRBV5-1	TGCGCCAGCAGCCCCGGGACAGGGGGCACTGAAGCTTTCTTT	CASSPGTGGTEAFF
TRBJ2-5	NA	TRBD1	TRBV5-6	TGTGCCAGCACGCTACTAACAGGGGCAGAAGAGACCCAGTACTTC	CASTLLTGAEETQYF
TRBJ2-2	once	NA	TRBV7-9	TGTGCCAGCAGCTTAGGCGGGGGCAGGGGCACCGGGGAGCTGTTTTTT	CASSLGGGRGTGELFF
TRBJ1-2	NA	TRBD1	TRBV18	TGTGCCAGCTCACCACCGGGACAGGGGAATTATTATGGCTACACCTTC	CASSPPGQGNYYGYTF
TRBJ2-2	NA	NA	TRBV28	TGTGCCAGCAGTTTACGGAACACCGGGGAGCTGTTTTTT	CASSLRNTGELFF
TRBJ2-7	NA	NA	TRBV7-2	TGTGCCAGCAGCTTAGTAAGGGACGAGCAGTACTTC	CASSLVRDEQYF